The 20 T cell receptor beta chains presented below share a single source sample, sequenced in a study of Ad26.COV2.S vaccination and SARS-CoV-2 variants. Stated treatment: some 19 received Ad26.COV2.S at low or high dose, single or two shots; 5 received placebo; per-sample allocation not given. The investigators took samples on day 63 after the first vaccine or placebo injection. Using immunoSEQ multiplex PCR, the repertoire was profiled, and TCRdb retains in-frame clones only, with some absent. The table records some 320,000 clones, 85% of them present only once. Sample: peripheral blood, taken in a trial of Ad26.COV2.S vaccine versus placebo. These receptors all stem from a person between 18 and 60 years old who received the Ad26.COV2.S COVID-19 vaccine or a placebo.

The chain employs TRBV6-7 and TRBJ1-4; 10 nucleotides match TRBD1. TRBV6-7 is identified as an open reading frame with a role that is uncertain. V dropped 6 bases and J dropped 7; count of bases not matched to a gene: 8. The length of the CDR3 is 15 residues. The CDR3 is CASRHWDRGGEKLFF. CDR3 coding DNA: TGTGCCAGCAGACATTGGGACAGGGGTGGTGAAAAACTGTTTTTT.

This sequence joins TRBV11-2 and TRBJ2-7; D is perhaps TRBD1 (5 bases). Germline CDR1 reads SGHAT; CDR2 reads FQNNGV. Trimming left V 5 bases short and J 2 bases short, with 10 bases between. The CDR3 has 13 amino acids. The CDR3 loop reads CASSLRQPYEQYF. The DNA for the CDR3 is TGTGCCAGCAGCCTTCGACAGCCCTACGAGCAGTACTTC.

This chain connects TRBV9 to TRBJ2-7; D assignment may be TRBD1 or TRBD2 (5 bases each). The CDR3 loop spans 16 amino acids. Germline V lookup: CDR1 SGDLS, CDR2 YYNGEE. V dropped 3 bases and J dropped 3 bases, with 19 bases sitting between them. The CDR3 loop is CASSEGMGVQGYEQYF. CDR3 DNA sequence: TGTGCCAGCAGCGAGGGGATGGGGGTCCAGGGCTACGAGCAGTACTTC.

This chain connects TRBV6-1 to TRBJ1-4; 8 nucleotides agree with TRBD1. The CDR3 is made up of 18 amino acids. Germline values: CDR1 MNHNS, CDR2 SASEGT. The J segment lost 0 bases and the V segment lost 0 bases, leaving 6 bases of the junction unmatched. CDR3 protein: CASSEAYRGSATNEKLFF. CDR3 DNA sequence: TGTGCCAGCAGTGAAGCTTACAGGGGGTCTGCAACTAATGAAAAACTGTTTTTT.

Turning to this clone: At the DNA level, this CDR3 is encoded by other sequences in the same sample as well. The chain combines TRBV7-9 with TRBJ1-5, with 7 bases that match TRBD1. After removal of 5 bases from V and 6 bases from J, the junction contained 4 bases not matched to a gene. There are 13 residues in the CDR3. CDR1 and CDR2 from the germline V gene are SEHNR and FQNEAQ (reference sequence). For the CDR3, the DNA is TGTGCCAGCAGCCTGCAGGGGGGTCAGCCCCAGCATTTT. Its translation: CASSLQGGQPQHF.

CDR3 region: CASSPRGVYGYTF. The CDR3 bases are TGTGCCAGCAGCCCTAGGGGTGTCTATGGCTACACCTTC. The chain employs TRBV13 and TRBJ1-2, with D tentatively TRBD1 (5 bases). Germline V gene data show CDR1 as PRHDT and CDR2 as FYEKMQ (reference sequence). V gave up 5 bases and J gave up 4 bases, with 11 bases separating them. The length of the CDR3 is 13 residues.

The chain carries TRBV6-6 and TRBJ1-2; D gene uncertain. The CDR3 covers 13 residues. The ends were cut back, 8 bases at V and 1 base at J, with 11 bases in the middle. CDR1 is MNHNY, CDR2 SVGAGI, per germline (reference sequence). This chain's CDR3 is CASDDRLNYGYTF. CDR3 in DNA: TGTGCCAGCGACGATAGACTTAACTATGGCTACACCTTC.

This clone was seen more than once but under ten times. The CDR3: CASSDGYVTGGYQIYEQYF. CDR3 bases: TGTGCCAGCAGTGATGGGTACGTTACAGGGGGCTATCAAATCTACGAGCAGTACTTC. V gene TRBV2 combines with J gene TRBJ2-7, with TRBD1 matching over 9 bases. After removal of 3 bases from V and 3 bases from J, the junction contained 18 bases not matched to a gene. There are 19 residues in the CDR3. Germline assignment: CDR1 SNHLY and CDR2 FYNNEI.

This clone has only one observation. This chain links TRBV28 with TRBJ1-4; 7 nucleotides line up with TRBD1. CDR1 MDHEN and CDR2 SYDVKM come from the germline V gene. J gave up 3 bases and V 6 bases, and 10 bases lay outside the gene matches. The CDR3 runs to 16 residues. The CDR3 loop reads CASRGSTDRSNEKLFF. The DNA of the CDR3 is TGTGCCAGCAGAGGATCCACGGACAGGTCTAATGAAAAACTGTTTTTT. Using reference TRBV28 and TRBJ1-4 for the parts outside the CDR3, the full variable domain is DVKVTQSSRYLVKRTGEKVFLECVQDMDHENMFWYRQDPGLGLRLIYFSYDVKMKEKGDIPEGYSVSREKKERFSLILESASTNQTSMYLCASRGSTDRSNEKLFFGSGTQLSVL.

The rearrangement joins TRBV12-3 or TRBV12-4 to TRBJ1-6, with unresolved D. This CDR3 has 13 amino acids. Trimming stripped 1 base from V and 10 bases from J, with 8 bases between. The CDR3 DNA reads TGTGCCAGCAGTTTAGTCCTGGGCTCACCCCTCCACTTT. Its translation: CASSLVLGSPLHF.

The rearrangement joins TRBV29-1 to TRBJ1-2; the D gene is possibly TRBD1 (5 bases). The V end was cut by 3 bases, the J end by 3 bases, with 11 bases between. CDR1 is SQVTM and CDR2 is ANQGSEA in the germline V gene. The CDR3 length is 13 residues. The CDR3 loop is CSVEGREDYGYTF. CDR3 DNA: TGCAGCGTTGAGGGCAGGGAAGACTATGGCTACACCTTC.

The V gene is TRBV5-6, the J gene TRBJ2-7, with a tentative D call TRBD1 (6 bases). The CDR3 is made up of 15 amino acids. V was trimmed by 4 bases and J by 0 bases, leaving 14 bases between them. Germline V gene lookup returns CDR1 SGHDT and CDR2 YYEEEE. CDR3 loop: CASSPTGTNSYEQYF. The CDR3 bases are TGTGCCAGCAGCCCCACAGGGACGAACTCCTACGAGCAGTACTTC.

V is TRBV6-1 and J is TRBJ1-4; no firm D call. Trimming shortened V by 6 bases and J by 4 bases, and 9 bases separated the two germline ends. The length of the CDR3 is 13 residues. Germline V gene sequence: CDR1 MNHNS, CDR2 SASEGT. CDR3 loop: CASRGSGNEKLFF. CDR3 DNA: TGTGCCAGCAGGGGTTCTGGTAATGAAAAACTGTTTTTT.

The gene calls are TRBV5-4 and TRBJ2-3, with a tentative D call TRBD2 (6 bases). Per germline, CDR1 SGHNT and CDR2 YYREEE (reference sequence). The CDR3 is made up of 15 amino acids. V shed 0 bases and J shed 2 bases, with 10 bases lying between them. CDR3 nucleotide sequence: TGTGCCAGCAGCTTGGACGGCGGGGTCACAGATACGCAGTATTTT. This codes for CASSLDGGVTDTQYF.

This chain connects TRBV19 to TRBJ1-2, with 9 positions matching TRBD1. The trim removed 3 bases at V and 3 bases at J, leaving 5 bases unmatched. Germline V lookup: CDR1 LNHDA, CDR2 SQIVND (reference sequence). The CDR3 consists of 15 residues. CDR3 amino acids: CASSMDRGIDYGYTF. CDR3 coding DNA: TGTGCCAGTAGTATGGACAGGGGTATTGACTATGGCTACACCTTC. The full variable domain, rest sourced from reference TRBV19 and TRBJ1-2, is DGGITQSPKYLFRKEGQNVTLSCEQNLNHDAMYWYRQDPGQGLRLIYYSQIVNDFQKGDIAEGYSVSREKKESFPLTVTSAQKNPTAFYLCASSMDRGIDYGYTFGSGTRLTVV.

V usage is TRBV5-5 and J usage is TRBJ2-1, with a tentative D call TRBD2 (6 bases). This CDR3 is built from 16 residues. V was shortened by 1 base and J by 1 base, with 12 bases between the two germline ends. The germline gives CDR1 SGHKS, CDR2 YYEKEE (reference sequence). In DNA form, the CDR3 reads TGTGCCAGCAGCTTGTGGATCGGGAGTTCCTACAATGAGCAGTTCTTC. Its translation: CASSLWIGSSYNEQFF.

CDR3 in DNA: TGTGCCAGCAGCTCTACAGAGTCCTACGAGCAGTACTTC. Protein: CASSSTESYEQYF. The rearrangement uses TRBV7-9 and TRBJ2-7; D is undetermined. The CDR3 runs to 13 residues. The V gene's germline CDR1 is SEHNR and CDR2 FQNEAQ (reference sequence). Trimming removed 4 bases at V and 1 base at J, with 8 bases between.

CDR3 coding DNA: TGTGCCAGCAGCCCAACAGGTTCCAGGGGGCGCCCCGGGGAGCTGTTTTTT. It specifies CASSPTGSRGRPGELFF. V gene TRBV7-3 combines with J gene TRBJ2-2; 8 bases match TRBD1. Germline values: CDR1 SGHTA, CDR2 FQGTGA. The trim removed 5 bases at V and 6 bases at J, leaving 14 bases unmatched. There are 17 residues in the CDR3.

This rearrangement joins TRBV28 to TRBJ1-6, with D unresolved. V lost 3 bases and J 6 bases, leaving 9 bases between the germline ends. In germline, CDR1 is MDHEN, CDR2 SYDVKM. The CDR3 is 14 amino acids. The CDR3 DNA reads TGTGCCAGCAGTTTCACGCGAGTTAATTCACCCCTCCACTTT. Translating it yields CASSFTRVNSPLHF.

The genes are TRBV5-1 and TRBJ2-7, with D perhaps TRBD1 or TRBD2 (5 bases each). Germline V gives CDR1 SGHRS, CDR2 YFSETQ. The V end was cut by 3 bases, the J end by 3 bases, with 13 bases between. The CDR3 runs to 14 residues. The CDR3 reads CASSWDGSVYEQYF. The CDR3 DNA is TGCGCCAGCAGCTGGGACGGCTCCGTCTACGAGCAGTACTTC.